The clone carrying this T cell receptor beta chain was found a few times. With 8 bases removed from V and 0 bases from J, the gap between germline ends came to 10 bases. CDR3 size: 13 residues. Germline lookup yields CDR1 SGHDN and CDR2 FVKESK. Diagnoses were established from clinical symptoms, serum thyroxine, TRAb, thyroid ultrasound and orbital computed tomography. The data stem from a study of Graves' ophthalmopathy and Graves' hyperthyroidism. Amplification of the TCR beta CDR3 regions used RNA transcripts (as template). After a first-round RT-PCR with HTBI primers, a second-round multiplex PCR was run. TCRdb called the multiplex PCR reads again in MiXCR, with one record for every CDR3 protein. The data show about 1.2 million distinct CDR3 sequences, with around a third seen just once and approximately 10% held by the top ten.

The chain combines TRBV14 with TRBJ1-2; no reliable D call. Sequencing input: peripheral blood or thyroid tissue (not recorded which). The receptor comes from an adult man with Graves' hyperthyroidism. The CDR3, as DNA: TGTGCCAGCTCATCCAAAACTAACTATGGCTACACCTTC. Translating gives CASSSKTNYGYTF.